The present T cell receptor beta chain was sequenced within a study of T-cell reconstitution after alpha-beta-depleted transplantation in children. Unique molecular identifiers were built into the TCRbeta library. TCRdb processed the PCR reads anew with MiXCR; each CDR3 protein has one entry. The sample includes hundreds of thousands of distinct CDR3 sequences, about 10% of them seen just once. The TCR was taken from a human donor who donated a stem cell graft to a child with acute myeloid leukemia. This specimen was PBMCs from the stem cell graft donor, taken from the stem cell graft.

The CDR3 region has the DNA TGCAGTGCTAGAGATCCGCGGGAGTCTCAAGAGACCCAGTACTTC. Translation: CSARDPRESQETQYF. The rearrangement links TRBV20-1 to TRBJ2-5; 7 bases agree with TRBD2. This CDR3 is built from 15 residues. The J segment lost 2 bases and the V segment lost 0 bases, leaving 6 bases of the junction unmatched. Germline-derived CDR1 and CDR2 are DFQATT and SNEGSKA (reference sequence).